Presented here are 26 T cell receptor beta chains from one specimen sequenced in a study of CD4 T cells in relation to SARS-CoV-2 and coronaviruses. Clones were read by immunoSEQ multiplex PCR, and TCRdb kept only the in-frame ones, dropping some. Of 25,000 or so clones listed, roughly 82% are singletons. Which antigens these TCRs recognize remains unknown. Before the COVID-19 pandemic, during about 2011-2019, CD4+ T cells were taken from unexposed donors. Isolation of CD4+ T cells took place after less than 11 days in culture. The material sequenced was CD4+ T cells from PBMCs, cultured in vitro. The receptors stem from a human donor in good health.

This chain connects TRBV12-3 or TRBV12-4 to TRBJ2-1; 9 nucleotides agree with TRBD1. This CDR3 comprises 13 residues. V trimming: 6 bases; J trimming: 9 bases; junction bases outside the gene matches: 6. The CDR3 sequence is CASRRQGGGEQFF. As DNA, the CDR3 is TGTGCCAGCAGACGACAGGGGGGGGGTGAGCAGTTCTTC.

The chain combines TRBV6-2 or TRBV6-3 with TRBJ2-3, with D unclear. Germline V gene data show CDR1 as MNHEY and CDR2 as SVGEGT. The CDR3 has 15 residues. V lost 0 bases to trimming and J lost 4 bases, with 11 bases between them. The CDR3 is CASSYSTLRPDTQYF. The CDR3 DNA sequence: TGTGCCAGCAGTTACTCGACCCTCAGACCAGATACGCAGTATTTT.

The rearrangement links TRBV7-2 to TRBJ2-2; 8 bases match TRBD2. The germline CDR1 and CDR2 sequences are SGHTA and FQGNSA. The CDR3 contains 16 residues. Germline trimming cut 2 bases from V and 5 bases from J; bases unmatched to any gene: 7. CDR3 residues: CASSLRPAGVTGELFF. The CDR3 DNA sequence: TGTGCCAGCAGCTTAAGGCCAGCGGGAGTTACCGGGGAGCTGTTTTTT.

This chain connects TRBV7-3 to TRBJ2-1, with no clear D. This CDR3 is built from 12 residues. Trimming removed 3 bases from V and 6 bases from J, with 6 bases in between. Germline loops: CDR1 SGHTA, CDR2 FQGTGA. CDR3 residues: CASSFRINEQFF. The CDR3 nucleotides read TGTGCCAGCAGCTTCCGTATCAATGAGCAGTTCTTC.

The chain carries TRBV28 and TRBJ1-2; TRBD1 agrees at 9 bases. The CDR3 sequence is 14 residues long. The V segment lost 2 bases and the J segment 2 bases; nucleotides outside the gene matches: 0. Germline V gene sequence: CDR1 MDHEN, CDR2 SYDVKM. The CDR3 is CASSLGTGNYGYTF. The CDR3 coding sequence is TGTGCCAGCAGTTTAGGGACAGGGAACTATGGCTACACCTTC.

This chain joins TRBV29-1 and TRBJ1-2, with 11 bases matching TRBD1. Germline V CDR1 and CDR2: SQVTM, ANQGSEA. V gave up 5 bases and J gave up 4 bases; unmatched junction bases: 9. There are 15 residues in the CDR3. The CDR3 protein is CSVSGDRGVSYGYTF. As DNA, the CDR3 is TGCAGCGTTTCTGGGGACAGGGGGGTATCCTATGGCTACACCTTC.

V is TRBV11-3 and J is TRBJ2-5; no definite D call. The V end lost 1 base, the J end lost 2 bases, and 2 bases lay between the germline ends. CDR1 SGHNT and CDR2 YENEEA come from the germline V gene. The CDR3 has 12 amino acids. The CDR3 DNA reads TGTGCCAGCAGCTTAGGGCAAGAGACCCAGTACTTC. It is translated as CASSLGQETQYF.

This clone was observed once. The CDR3 spells CASSLGGASTEAFF. The CDR3 DNA reads as TGTGCCAGCAGCTTAGGAGGGGCCAGTACCGAAGCTTTCTTT. The V gene is TRBV7-3, the J gene TRBJ1-1, with D perhaps matching TRBD1 (5 bases). There are 14 residues in the CDR3. With 2 bases removed from V and 8 bases from J, the gap between germline ends came to 15 bases. CDR1 is SGHTA, CDR2 FQGTGA, per germline.

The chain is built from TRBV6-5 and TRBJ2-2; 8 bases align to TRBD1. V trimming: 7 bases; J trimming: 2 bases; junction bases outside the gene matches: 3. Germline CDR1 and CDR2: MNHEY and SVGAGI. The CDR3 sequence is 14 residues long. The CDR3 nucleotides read TGTGCCAGCAATGGACAGGGCAACACCGGGGAGCTGTTTTTT. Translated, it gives CASNGQGNTGELFF.

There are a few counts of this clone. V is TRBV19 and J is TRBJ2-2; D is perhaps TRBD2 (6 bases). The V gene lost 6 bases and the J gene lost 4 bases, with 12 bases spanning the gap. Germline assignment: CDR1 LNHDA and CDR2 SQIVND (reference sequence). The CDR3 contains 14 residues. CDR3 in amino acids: CASRTEGGTGELFF. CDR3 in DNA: TGTGCCAGTAGGACCGAGGGAGGCACCGGGGAGCTGTTTTTT. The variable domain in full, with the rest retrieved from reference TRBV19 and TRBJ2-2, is DGGITQSPKYLFRKEGQNVTLSCEQNLNHDAMYWYRQDPGQGLRLIYYSQIVNDFQKGDIAEGYSVSREKKESFPLTVTSAQKNPTAFYLCASRTEGGTGELFFGEGSRLTVL.

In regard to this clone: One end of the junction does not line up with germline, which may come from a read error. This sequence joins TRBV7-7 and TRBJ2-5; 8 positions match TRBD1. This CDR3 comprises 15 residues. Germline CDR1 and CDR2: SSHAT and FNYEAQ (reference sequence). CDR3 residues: CASSLGGQGQETQYF. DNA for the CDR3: TGTGCTAGCAGCTTAGGCGGACAGGGTCAAGAGACCCAGTACTTC. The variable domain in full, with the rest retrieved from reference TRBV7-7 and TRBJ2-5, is GAGVSQSPRYKVTKRGQDVTLRCDPISSHATLYWYQQALGQGPEFLTYFNYEAQPDKSGLPSDRFSAERPEGSISTLTIQRTEQRDSAMYRCASSLGGQGQETQYFGPGTRLLVL.

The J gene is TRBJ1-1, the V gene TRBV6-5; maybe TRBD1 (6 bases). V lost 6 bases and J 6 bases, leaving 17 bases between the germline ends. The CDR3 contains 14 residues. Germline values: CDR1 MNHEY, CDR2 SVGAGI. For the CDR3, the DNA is TGTGCCAGCAGCCACGGGGGGGCGAATGCTGAAGCTTTCTTT. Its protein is CASSHGGANAEAFF.

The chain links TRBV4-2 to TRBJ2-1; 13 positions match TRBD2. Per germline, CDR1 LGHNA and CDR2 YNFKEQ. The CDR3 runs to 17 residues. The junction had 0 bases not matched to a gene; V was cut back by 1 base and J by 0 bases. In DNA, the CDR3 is TGTGCCAGCAGCCAAGGGACTAGCGGGAGCTCCTACAATGAGCAGTTCTTC. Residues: CASSQGTSGSSYNEQFF.

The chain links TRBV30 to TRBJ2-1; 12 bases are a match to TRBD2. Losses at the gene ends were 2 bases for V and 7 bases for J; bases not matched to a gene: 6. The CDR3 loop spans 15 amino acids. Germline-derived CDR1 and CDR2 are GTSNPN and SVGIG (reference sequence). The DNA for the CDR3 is TGTGCCTGGAGTAGACTAGCGGGAGAACGTAATGAGCAGTTCTTC. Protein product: CAWSRLAGERNEQFF.

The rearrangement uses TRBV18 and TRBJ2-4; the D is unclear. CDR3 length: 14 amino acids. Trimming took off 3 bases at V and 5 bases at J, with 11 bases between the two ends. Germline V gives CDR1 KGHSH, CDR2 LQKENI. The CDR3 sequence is CASSPKNGQNIQYF. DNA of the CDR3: TGTGCCAGCTCACCGAAGAACGGGCAAAACATTCAGTACTTC.

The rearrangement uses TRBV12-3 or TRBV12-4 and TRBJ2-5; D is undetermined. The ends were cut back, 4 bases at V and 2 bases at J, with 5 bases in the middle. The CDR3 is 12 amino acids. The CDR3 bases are TGTGCCAGCAGTTACCGGCAAGAGACCCAGTACTTC. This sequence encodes CASSYRQETQYF.

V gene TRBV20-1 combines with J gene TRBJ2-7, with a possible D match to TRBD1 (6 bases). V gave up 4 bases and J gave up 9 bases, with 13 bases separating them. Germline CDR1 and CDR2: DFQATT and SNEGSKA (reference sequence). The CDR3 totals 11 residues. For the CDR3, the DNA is TGCAGTGCTAAACAGGGCCCCGGGCAGTACTTC. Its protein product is CSAKQGPGQYF.

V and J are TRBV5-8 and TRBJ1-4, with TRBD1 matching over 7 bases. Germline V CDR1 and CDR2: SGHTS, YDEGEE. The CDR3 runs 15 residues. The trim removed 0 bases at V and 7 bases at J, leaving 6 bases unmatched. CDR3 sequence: CASSLAGQEGEKLFF. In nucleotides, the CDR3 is TGTGCCAGCAGCTTGGCCGGACAGGAGGGTGAAAAACTGTTTTTT.

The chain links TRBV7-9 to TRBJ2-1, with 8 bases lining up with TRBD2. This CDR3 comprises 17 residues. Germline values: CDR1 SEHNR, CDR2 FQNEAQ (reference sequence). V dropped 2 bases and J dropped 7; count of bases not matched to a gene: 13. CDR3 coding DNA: TGTGCCAGCAGCTTACTGGGGGGAACGGGGGGGCCAAATGAGCAGTTCTTC. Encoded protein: CASSLLGGTGGPNEQFF. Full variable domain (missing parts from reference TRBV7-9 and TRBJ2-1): DTGVSQNPRHKITKRGQNVTFRCDPISEHNRLYWYRQTLGQGPEFLTYFQNEAQLEKSRLLSDRFSAERPKGSFSTLEIQRTEQGDSAMYLCASSLLGGTGGPNEQFFGPGTRLTVL.

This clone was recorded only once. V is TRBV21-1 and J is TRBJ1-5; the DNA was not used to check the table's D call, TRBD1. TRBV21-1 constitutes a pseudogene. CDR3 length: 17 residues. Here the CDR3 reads CASSKKGSRQEDQPQHF. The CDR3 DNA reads TGTGCCAGCAGCAAAAAGGGTTCCCGACAGGAGGATCAGCCCCAGCATTTT.

Here the CDR3 DNA reads TGTGCCAGCAGTTACTCGGACGTGGATTATGGCTACACCTTC. It codes for CASSYSDVDYGYTF. This chain links TRBV6-5 with TRBJ1-2; D is uncertain. V was shortened by 0 bases and J by 5 bases, with 10 bases between the two germline ends. This CDR3 spans 14 amino acids. CDR1 and CDR2 (germline): MNHEY, SVGAGI.

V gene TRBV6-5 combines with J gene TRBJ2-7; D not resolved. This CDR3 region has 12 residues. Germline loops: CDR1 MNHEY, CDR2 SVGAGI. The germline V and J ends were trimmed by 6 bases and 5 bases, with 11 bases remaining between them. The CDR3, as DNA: TGTGCCAGCAGCAGACAAGTCGACGAGCAGTACTTC. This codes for CASSRQVDEQYF.

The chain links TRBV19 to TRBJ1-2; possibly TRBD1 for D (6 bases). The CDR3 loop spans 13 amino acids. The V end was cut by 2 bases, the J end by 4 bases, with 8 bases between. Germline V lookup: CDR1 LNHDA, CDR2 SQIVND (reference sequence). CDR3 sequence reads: CASSIQGSYGYTF. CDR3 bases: TGTGCCAGTAGTATACAGGGGAGCTATGGCTACACCTTC.

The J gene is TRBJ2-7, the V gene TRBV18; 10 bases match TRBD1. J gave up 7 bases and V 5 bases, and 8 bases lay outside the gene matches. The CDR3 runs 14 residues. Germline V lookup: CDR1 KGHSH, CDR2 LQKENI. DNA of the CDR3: TGTGCCAGCTCATCGGGACAGGGGAGTAGGGAGCAGTACTTC. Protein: CASSSGQGSREQYF.

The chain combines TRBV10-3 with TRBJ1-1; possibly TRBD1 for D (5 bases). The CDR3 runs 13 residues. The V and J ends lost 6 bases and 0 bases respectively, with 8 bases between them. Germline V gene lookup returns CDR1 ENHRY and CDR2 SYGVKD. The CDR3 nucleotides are TGTGCCATCAGGCCGGGGCTGAACACTGAAGCTTTCTTT. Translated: CAIRPGLNTEAFF.

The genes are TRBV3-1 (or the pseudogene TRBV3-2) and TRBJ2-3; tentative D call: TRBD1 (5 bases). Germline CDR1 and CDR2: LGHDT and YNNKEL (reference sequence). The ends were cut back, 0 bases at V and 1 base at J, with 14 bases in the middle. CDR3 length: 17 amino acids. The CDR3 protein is CASSQDRGDSGTDTQYF. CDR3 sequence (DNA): TGTGCCAGCAGCCAAGATCGAGGCGACAGCGGCACAGATACGCAGTATTTT.